What follows are 9 T cell receptor beta chains derived from one specimen sequenced in a study of T cells after yellow fever vaccination. TCRdb ran MiXCR on the 5' RACE reads and lists one entry per CDR3 protein. The data show 500,000 to 550,000 distinct CDR3 sequences, 20% to 25% seen once. Sequencing used PBMCs, obtained about 21 days after the first yellow fever vaccination. The origin of the receptors is a young man who received the YFV17D yellow fever vaccine.

The rearrangement uses TRBV5-1 and TRBJ2-2; D is perhaps TRBD1 or TRBD2 (6 bases each). The ends were cut back, 6 bases at V and 4 bases at J, with 16 bases in the middle. The germline V gene encodes CDR1 SGHRS and CDR2 YFSETQ. The CDR3 has 15 residues. As DNA, the CDR3 is TGCGCCAGCAACCTGGAGAGGGGGGTCACCGGGGAGCTGTTTTTT. It is translated as CASNLERGVTGELFF.

The chain carries TRBV7-8 and TRBJ1-1, with 7 bases matching TRBD1. Germline CDR1 reads SGHVS; CDR2 reads FQNEAQ. This CDR3 is 15 amino acids long. With V trimmed by 4 bases and J by 4 bases, 9 bases remained unmatched. CDR3 protein: CASSSRQGLSTEAFF. In DNA form, the CDR3 reads TGTGCCAGCAGCTCGCGACAGGGACTGAGCACTGAAGCTTTCTTT.

This chain joins TRBV7-2 and TRBJ1-2; D unclear. The ends were cut back, 3 bases at V and 0 bases at J, with 8 bases in the middle. CDR3 size: 14 residues. The germline gives CDR1 SGHTA, CDR2 FQGNSA. The CDR3 is CASSLTITNYGYTF. The CDR3, as DNA: TGTGCCAGCAGCTTGACAATAACTAACTATGGCTACACCTTC.

The V gene is TRBV5-1, the J gene TRBJ2-7; TRBD1 matches 8 bases. The CDR3 is 14 residues long. Germline V lookup: CDR1 SGHRS, CDR2 YFSETQ. The J segment lost 2 bases and the V segment lost 7 bases, leaving 8 bases of the junction unmatched. In DNA form, the CDR3 reads TGCGCCAGCTTCCTGGGACAGGATACCTACGAGCAGTACTTC. It specifies CASFLGQDTYEQYF.

In this sample, this clonotype turned up a few times. V is TRBV11-2 and J is TRBJ2-3; a possible D gene is TRBD1 (5 bases). Per germline, CDR1 SGHAT and CDR2 FQNNGV. Trimming shortened V by 5 bases and J by 5 bases, and 11 bases separated the two germline ends. The CDR3 has 13 amino acids. Written as DNA, the CDR3 is TGTGCCAGCAGCGGACGACAGCTAGATACGCAGTATTTT. It yields the protein CASSGRQLDTQYF.

V gene TRBV7-2 combines with J gene TRBJ2-4, with D perhaps matching TRBD1 or TRBD2 (6 bases each). Germline V gene data show CDR1 as SGHTA and CDR2 as FQGNSA. The germline V and J ends were trimmed by 0 bases and 8 bases, with 11 bases remaining between them. The CDR3 loop spans 14 amino acids. The CDR3 reads CASSLAGGGDIQYF. The DNA for the CDR3 is TGTGCCAGCAGCTTAGCCGGGGGCGGAGACATTCAGTACTTC.

This clonotype was counted between two and nine times. The chain has TRBV10-2 and TRBJ2-5; 7 positions agree with TRBD2. Per the germline V gene, CDR1 is WSHSY and CDR2 is SAAADI. The CDR3 runs to 15 residues. V gave up 9 bases and J gave up 2 bases; unmatched junction bases: 12. The CDR3 is CASSLLGGVQETQYF. The DNA for the CDR3 is TGCGCCAGTTCGCTACTGGGGGGGGTGCAAGAGACCCAGTACTTC.

The V and J genes are TRBV12-3 or TRBV12-4 and TRBJ2-3; TRBD1 might be the D (5 bases). With 5 bases removed from V and 7 bases from J, the gap between germline ends came to 13 bases. This CDR3 region has 13 residues. The CDR3 DNA is TGTGCCAGCAGTGCCGACAGAGGACATACGCAGTATTTT. This encodes CASSADRGHTQYF.

The chain is built from TRBV6-1 and TRBJ2-2; perhaps TRBD2 as D (7 bases). V lost 5 bases to trimming and J lost 7 bases, with 17 bases between them. Germline V gives CDR1 MNHNS, CDR2 SASEGT. The CDR3 is 15 amino acids. The CDR3 DNA is TGTGCCAGCAGTCTGTGGGGGGGGGGCGTCGGGGAGCTGTTTTTT. Protein sequence: CASSLWGGGVGELFF.